The next 24 T cell receptor beta chains were all read from a single sample in a study of beta chain features in type 1 diabetes (dated 2018 in TCRdb). The receptor library was made with the immunoSEQ multiplex PCR assay. The High Capacity cDNA Reverse Transcription Kit was used to reverse transcribe all of the isolated RNA, meaning that expressed TCRB transcripts were what got sequenced. Drawn from immuneACCESS, this table holds only the in-frame rearrangements with V and J called that TCRdb kept. Clones are partly lost; checked studies trace under half to an unresolved V gene and leave the rest unexplained. The sample table holds around 170,000 clones, of which about 9.8% were seen once. Of the sample, 2% to 2.5% falls within the top ten clones. The source material was central memory CD4+ T cells from blood. The source is a woman aged 18-30 years in good health.

The chain is built from TRBV29-1 and TRBJ1-2; 8 bases agree with TRBD1. The ends lost 4 bases at V and 8 bases at J; junction bases unmatched: 6. This CDR3 comprises 12 residues. Germline CDR1 and CDR2: SQVTM and ANQGSEA. The DNA for the CDR3 is TGCAGCGTTGGTCAGGGGGCAGGCGGCTACACCTTC. Translation gives CSVGQGAGGYTF.

V is TRBV4-3 and J is TRBJ2-7, with TRBD1 matching over 8 bases. The V and J ends lost 0 bases and 4 bases, in that order; junction bases with no gene match: 5. CDR1 is LGHNA and CDR2 is YSLEER in the germline V gene. This CDR3 spans 15 amino acids. CDR3 sequence (DNA): TGCGCCAGCAGCCAAGATCCCGGGACAGGATACGAGCAGTACTTC. It yields the protein CASSQDPGTGYEQYF.

This clone was seen a handful of times. V usage is TRBV2 and J usage is TRBJ2-7; 11 positions agree with TRBD2. The CDR3 consists of 14 residues. Germline lookup yields CDR1 SNHLY and CDR2 FYNNEI. With 4 bases clipped from V and 5 bases from J, the junction kept 4 bases outside the gene matches. The CDR3 here is CASSARLAGNEQYF. The CDR3 nucleotides read TGTGCCAGCAGTGCTAGACTAGCGGGAAACGAGCAGTACTTC.

The chain employs TRBV4-3 and TRBJ1-4, with TRBD1 matching 9 bases. Germline CDR1 LGHNA, CDR2 YSLEER. Trimming removed 1 base from V and 8 bases from J; junction bases left unmatched: 2. The CDR3 spans 14 residues. The CDR3, as DNA: TGCGCCAGCAGCCAAGGACAGGGGGGGGAAAAACTGTTTTTT. Amino acids: CASSQGQGGEKLFF.

This chain links TRBV28 with TRBJ2-7; maybe TRBD2 (5 bases). V lost 8 bases and J 7 bases, leaving 18 bases between the germline ends. The CDR3 contains 13 residues. The germline V gene encodes CDR1 MDHEN and CDR2 SYDVKM. CDR3 region: CASSDPTTGEQYF. The CDR3 nucleotides are TGTGCCAGCTCCGACCCTACCACGGGGGAGCAGTACTTC.

J is TRBJ1-2 and V is TRBV4-3; D not resolved. The CDR3 extends over 14 amino acids. Trimming removed 0 bases from V and 2 bases from J, with 7 bases in between. Germline CDR1 LGHNA, CDR2 YSLEER. CDR3 sequence (DNA): TGCGCCAGCAGCCAAGATCGAGGGAACTATGGCTACACCTTC. This codes for CASSQDRGNYGYTF.

This clone has only a few counts. The junction does not match germline at one end; this may be a read error. The chain has TRBV7-7 and TRBJ2-1; the D gene is possibly TRBD2 (6 bases). Germline assignment: CDR1 SSHAT and CDR2 FNYEAQ (reference sequence). This CDR3 is 13 amino acids long. CDR3 sequence (DNA): TGTGCTAGCAGCTTCGGAGGGAACAATGAGCAGTTCTTC. Its protein product is CASSFGGNNEQFF.

The chain is built from TRBV18 and TRBJ1-1; 11 nucleotides agree with TRBD1. The ends lost 4 bases at V and 6 bases at J; junction bases unmatched: 10. The CDR3 covers 16 residues. Germline V gene sequence: CDR1 KGHSH, CDR2 LQKENI. The CDR3 spells CASSRDRGFIGAEAFF. DNA of the CDR3: TGTGCCAGCTCACGGGACAGGGGGTTCATCGGGGCTGAAGCTTTCTTT.

The chain recombines TRBV6-4 with TRBJ1-1; 9 positions agree with TRBD1. The CDR3 runs to 16 residues. The V gene end was trimmed by 10 bases and the J gene end by 3 bases; junction bases not matched to a gene: 15. CDR1 is MRHNA, CDR2 SNTAGT, per germline. CDR3 amino acids: CATKRTGADRDTEAFF. The CDR3 bases are TGTGCCACCAAGCGGACAGGGGCGGATAGGGACACTGAAGCTTTCTTT.

This clone was seen a few times. The chain uses TRBV4-1 and TRBJ2-1; perhaps TRBD2 as D (6 bases). The CDR3 totals 16 residues. Per germline, CDR1 MGHRA and CDR2 YSYEKL. The V end lost 2 bases, the J end lost 3 bases, and 14 bases lay between the germline ends. As DNA, the CDR3 is TGCGCCAGCAGCCAACCAACTAGCAGAGACTACAATGAGCAGTTCTTC. Encoded protein: CASSQPTSRDYNEQFF.

This clone appeared once. The chain employs TRBV10-2 and TRBJ1-2, with no clear D. In germline, CDR1 is WSHSY, CDR2 SAAADI. V was pared by 7 bases and J by 8 bases, with 11 bases between. There are 11 residues in the CDR3. DNA of the CDR3: TGCGCCAGCACCGGGAGTACGGGCTACACCTTC. Encoded protein: CASTGSTGYTF.

The chain carries TRBV5-1 and TRBJ2-3; 11 bases align to TRBD1. Trimming removed 4 bases from V and 4 bases from J; junction bases left unmatched: 5. This CDR3 has 15 residues. Germline CDR1 SGHRS, CDR2 YFSETQ. The CDR3 is CASSPGQGGADTQYF. The CDR3 DNA is TGCGCCAGCAGCCCGGGACAGGGGGGCGCAGATACGCAGTATTTT. The full variable domain, its missing parts supplied by reference TRBV5-1 and TRBJ2-3, is KAGVTQTPRYLIKTRGQQVTLSCSPISGHRSVSWYQQTPGQGLQFLFEYFSETQRNKGNFPGRFSGRQFSNSRSEMNVSTLELGDSALYLCASSPGQGGADTQYFGPGTRLTVL.

The V call is TRBV7-2, the J call TRBJ2-3; 10 bases map to TRBD2. This CDR3 has 14 residues. V dropped 5 bases and J dropped 10; count of bases not matched to a gene: 9. CDR1 SGHTA and CDR2 FQGNSA come from the germline V gene. The CDR3 DNA reads as TGTGCCAGCAGCCCGAACCTAGCGGGGGTGGCGCAGTATTTT. Its translation is CASSPNLAGVAQYF.

This clone has only a few counts. This chain links TRBV29-1 with TRBJ2-2, with D possibly TRBD2 on 6 matching bases. This CDR3 has 14 amino acids. The V and J ends lost 7 bases and 7 bases respectively, with 19 bases between them. Germline CDR1 is SQVTM and CDR2 is ANQGSEA. The CDR3, as DNA: TGCAGCGCGAAAGTGTGGGAGGCTCACGGGGAGCTGTTTTTT. Amino acid sequence: CSAKVWEAHGELFF.

This clone occurred a few times. The CDR3 DNA reads as TGCGCCAGCAGCAAATCTATGAGGGATACTGAAGCTTTCTTT. Translating it yields CASSKSMRDTEAFF. V and J are TRBV4-3 and TRBJ1-1; D call uncertain. Germline V lookup: CDR1 LGHNA, CDR2 YSLEER. The V end was cut by 5 bases, the J end by 5 bases, with 15 bases between. The CDR3 sequence is 14 residues long.

This clone was counted only a few times. The chain links TRBV7-2 to TRBJ2-3; 8 bases are shared with TRBD2. The CDR3 has 16 amino acids. Per germline, CDR1 SGHTA and CDR2 FQGNSA. Losses at the gene ends were 1 base for V and 4 bases for J; bases not matched to a gene: 7. CDR3 amino acids: CASSLGSGRNADTQYF. The CDR3 DNA is TGTGCCAGCAGCTTAGGAAGCGGGAGAAACGCAGATACGCAGTATTTT.

In its sample, this clone was seen a few times. The chain links TRBV29-1 to TRBJ1-2; TRBD1 matches 7 bases. The CDR3 runs 11 residues. Germline V gives CDR1 SQVTM, CDR2 ANQGSEA. V lost 6 bases, J lost 7 bases, and 5 bases stayed unmatched. The CDR3 loop reads CSVYQGGGYTF. The CDR3 bases are TGCAGCGTCTATCAGGGGGGTGGCTACACCTTC.

This clone was counted only a few times. This chain uses TRBV2 with TRBJ2-2; a possible D gene is TRBD1 (6 bases). This CDR3 has 14 residues. Deletions cut 5 bases from V and 5 bases from J, with 12 bases between. Germline V gives CDR1 SNHLY, CDR2 FYNNEI. The CDR3 is CASSPNRATGELFF. The CDR3, as DNA: TGTGCCAGCAGTCCCAACAGGGCGACCGGGGAGCTGTTTTTT. Full variable domain (outside the CDR3, taken from reference TRBV2 and TRBJ2-2): EPEVTQTPSHQVTQMGQEVILRCVPISNHLYFYWYRQILGQKVEFLVSFYNNEISEKSEIFDDQFSVERPDGSNFTLKIRSTKLEDSAMYFCASSPNRATGELFFGEGSRLTVL.

V usage is TRBV4-2 and J usage is TRBJ2-3, with TRBD2 matching over 9 bases. Germline lookup yields CDR1 LGHNA and CDR2 YNFKEQ. The CDR3 sequence is 17 residues long. V lost 4 bases to trimming and J lost 3 bases; unmatched junction nucleotides: 11. The CDR3 here is CASSRSSGAGLTDTQYF. The CDR3 region has the DNA TGTGCCAGCAGCCGATCTAGCGGGGCTGGGTTGACAGATACGCAGTATTTT.

This clone was observed a handful of times. The V gene is TRBV29-1, the J gene TRBJ2-3; 14 bases line up with TRBD2. The ends lost 8 bases at V and 2 bases at J; junction bases unmatched: 6. Looked up from germline, CDR1 is SQVTM and CDR2 is ANQGSEA. The CDR3 loop spans 15 amino acids. The CDR3 region has the DNA TGCAGCTCCCCGGGACTAGCGGGAGCCACAGATACGCAGTATTTT. Amino acids: CSSPGLAGATDTQYF.

This clone was detected many times. J is TRBJ1-4 and V is TRBV23-1, with TRBD1 as a possible D gene (5 bases). TRBV23-1 is given ORF status, its function remaining uncertain. This CDR3 is built from 15 residues. Trimming removed 3 bases from V and 10 bases from J, with 18 bases in between. The CDR3: CASSHPSTKRGKLFF. The CDR3 bases are TGCGCCAGCAGTCACCCAAGTACCAAAAGGGGAAAACTGTTTTTT.

The rearrangement links TRBV9 to TRBJ2-3, with 8 positions matching TRBD1. Germline CDR1 SGDLS, CDR2 YYNGEE. V was pared by 0 bases and J by 5 bases, with 14 bases of the junction left unmatched. The CDR3 is made up of 18 amino acids. The CDR3 loop reads CASSVEGRTGSGGDTQYF. The DNA for the CDR3 is TGTGCCAGCAGCGTAGAGGGACGGACAGGGTCAGGTGGAGATACGCAGTATTTT. Based on the CDR3 plus reference TRBV9 and TRBJ2-3, the full variable domain is DSGVTQTPKHLITATGQRVTLRCSPRSGDLSVYWYQQSLDQGLQFLIQYYNGEERAKGNILERFSAQQFPDLHSELNLSSLELGDSALYFCASSVEGRTGSGGDTQYFGPGTRLTVL.

This clone was seen a handful of times. Relative to the germline gene, one junction end is altered; a read error may explain this. The V and J genes are TRBV6-1 and TRBJ2-6, with 9 bases fitting TRBD1. The CDR3 contains 17 residues. The germline gives CDR1 MNHNS, CDR2 SASEGT. Here the CDR3 reads CASSEGTGSPGANVLTF. For the CDR3, the DNA is TGCGCCAGCAGTGAAGGGACAGGGAGCCCTGGGGCCAACGTCCTGACTTTC.

This clone was detected a few times. The CDR3 here is CASSQGQGPIAEAFF. The CDR3 bases are TGTGCCAGCAGCCAAGGACAGGGGCCTATCGCTGAAGCTTTCTTT. The chain links TRBV4-2 to TRBJ1-1, with 8 positions matching TRBD1. Per the germline V gene, CDR1 is LGHNA and CDR2 is YNFKEQ. CDR3 size: 15 residues. With V trimmed by 1 base and J by 6 bases, 7 bases remained unmatched.